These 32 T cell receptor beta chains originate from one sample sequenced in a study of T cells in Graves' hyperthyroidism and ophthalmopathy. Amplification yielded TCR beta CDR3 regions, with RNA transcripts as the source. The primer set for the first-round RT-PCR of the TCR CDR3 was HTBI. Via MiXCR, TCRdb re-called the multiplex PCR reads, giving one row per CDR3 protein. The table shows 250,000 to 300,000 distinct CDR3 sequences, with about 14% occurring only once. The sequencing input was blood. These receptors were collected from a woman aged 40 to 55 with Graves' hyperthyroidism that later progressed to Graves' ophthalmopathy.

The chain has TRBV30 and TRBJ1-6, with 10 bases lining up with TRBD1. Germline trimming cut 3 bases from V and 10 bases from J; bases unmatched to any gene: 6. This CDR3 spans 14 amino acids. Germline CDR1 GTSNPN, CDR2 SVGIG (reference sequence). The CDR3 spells CAWSYGQGGSPLHF. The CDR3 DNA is TGTGCCTGGAGCTATGGACAGGGGGGCTCACCCCTCCACTTT. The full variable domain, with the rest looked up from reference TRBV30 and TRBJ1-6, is SQTIHQWPATLVQPVGSPLSLECTVEGTSNPNLYWYRQAAGRGLQLLFYSVGIGQISSEVPQNLSASRPQDRQFILSSKKLLLSDSGFYLCAWSYGQGGSPLHFGNGTRLTVT.

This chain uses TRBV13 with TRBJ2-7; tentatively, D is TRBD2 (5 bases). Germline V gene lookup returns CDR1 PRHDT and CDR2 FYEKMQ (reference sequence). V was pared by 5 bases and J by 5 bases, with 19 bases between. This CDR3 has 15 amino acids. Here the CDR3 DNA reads TGTGCCAGCAGCGATCAAAGCGGAAACATTAACGAGCAGTACTTC. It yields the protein CASSDQSGNINEQYF.

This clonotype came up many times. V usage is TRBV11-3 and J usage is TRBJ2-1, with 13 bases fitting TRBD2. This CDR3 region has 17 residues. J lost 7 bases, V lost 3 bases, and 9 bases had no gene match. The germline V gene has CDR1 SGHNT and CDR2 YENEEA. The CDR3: CASSLGTSGKVRNEQFF. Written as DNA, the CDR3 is TGTGCCAGCAGCTTGGGGACTAGCGGGAAAGTGAGGAATGAGCAGTTCTTC. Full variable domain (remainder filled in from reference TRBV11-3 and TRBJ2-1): EAGVVQSPRYKIIEKKQPVAFWCNPISGHNTLYWYLQNLGQGPELLIRYENEEAVDDSQLPKDRFSAERLKGVDSTLKIQPAELGDSAVYLCASSLGTSGKVRNEQFFGPGTRLTVL.

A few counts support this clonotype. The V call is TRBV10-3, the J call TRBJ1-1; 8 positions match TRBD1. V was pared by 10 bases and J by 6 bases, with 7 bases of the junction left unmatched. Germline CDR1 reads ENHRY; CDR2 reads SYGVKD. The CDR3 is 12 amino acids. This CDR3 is CATETGGAEAFF. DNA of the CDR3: TGTGCCACGGAAACAGGGGGGGCTGAAGCTTTCTTT.

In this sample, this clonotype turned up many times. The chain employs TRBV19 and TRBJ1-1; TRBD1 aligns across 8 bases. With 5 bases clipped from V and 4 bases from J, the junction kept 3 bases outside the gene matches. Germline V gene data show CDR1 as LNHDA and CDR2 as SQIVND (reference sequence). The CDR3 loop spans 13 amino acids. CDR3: CASSGQGGTEAFF. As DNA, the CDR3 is TGTGCCAGTAGTGGACAGGGCGGCACTGAAGCTTTCTTT.

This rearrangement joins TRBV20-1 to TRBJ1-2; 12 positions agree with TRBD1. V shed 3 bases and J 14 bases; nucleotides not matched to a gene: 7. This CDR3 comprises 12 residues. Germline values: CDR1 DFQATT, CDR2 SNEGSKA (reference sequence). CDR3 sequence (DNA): TGCAGTGCTAGCCAGGGACAGGGGGCCGGAACCTTC. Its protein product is CSASQGQGAGTF.

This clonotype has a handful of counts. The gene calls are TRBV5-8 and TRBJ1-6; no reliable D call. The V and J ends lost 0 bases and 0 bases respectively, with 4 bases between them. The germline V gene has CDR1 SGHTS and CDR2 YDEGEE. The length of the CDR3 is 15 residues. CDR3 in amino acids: CASSLVVSYNSPLHF. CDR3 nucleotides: TGTGCCAGCAGCTTGGTGGTCTCCTATAATTCACCCCTCCACTTT.

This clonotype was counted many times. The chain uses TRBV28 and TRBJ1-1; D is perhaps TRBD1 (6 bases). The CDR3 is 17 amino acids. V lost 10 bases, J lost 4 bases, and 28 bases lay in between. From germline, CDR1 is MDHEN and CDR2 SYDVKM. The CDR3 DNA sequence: TGTGCCACCGTTACCACAGGGAGGGGAGGGAGCGGCACTGAAGCTTTCTTT. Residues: CATVTTGRGGSGTEAFF.

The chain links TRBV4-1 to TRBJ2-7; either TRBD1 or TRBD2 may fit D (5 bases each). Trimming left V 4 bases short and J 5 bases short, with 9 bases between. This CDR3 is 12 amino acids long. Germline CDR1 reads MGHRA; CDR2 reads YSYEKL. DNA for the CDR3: TGCGCCAGCAGCCCAGGGACGAACGAGCAGTACTTC. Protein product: CASSPGTNEQYF.

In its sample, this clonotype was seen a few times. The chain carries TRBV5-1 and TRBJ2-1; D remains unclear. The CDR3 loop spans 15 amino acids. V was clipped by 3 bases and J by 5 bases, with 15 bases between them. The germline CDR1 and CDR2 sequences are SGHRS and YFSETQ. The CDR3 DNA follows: TGCGCCAGCAGCTCATCATCGTGGGCAAACAATGAGCAGTTCTTC. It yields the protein CASSSSSWANNEQFF.

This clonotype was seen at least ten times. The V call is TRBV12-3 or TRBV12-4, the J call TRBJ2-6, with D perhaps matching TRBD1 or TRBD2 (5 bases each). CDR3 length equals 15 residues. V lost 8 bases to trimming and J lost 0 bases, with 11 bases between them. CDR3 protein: CASRLGTSGANVLTF. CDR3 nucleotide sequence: TGTGCCAGCCGCCTGGGGACCTCTGGGGCCAACGTCCTGACTTTC.

The CDR3, as DNA: TGTGCCAGCAGCTTAGACCCCCTGAAGGGTTGGGATCAGCCCCAGCATTTT. Protein product: CASSLDPLKGWDQPQHF. This chain connects TRBV7-8 to TRBJ1-5; D gene uncertain. CDR1 is SGHVS, CDR2 FQNEAQ, per germline. The V end was cut by 1 base, the J end by 5 bases, with 18 bases between. The CDR3 is made up of 17 amino acids.

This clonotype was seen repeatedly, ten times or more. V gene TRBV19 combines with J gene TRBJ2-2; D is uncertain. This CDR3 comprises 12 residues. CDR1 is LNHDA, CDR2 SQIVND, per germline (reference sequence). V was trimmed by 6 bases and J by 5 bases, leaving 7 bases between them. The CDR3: CASRSGTGELFF. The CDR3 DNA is TGTGCCAGTAGGTCGGGTACCGGGGAGCTGTTTTTT.

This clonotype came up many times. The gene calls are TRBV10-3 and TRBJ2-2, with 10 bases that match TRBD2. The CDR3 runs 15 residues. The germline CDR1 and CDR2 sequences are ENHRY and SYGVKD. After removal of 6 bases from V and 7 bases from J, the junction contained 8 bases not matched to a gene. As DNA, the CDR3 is TGTGCCATCAGCCCCAGGAGCGGGAGGGTCGGGGAGCTGTTTTTT. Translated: CAISPRSGRVGELFF.

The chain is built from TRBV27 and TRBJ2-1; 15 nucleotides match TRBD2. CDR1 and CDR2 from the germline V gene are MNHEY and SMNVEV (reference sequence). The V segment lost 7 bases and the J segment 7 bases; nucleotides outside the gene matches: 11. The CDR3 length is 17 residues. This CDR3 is CASKASGTSGRLNEQFF. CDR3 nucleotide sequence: TGTGCCAGCAAAGCATCCGGGACTAGCGGGAGGCTAAATGAGCAGTTCTTC.

This CDR3 reads CASSNDRARTEAFF. The CDR3, as DNA: TGTGCCAGCAGTAACGACAGGGCGCGCACTGAAGCTTTCTTT. V is TRBV12-3 or TRBV12-4 and J is TRBJ1-1; the match to TRBD1 covers 7 bases. Trimming at V came to 5 bases and at J to 4 bases, leaving 7 bases not matched to a gene. The CDR3 has 14 residues.

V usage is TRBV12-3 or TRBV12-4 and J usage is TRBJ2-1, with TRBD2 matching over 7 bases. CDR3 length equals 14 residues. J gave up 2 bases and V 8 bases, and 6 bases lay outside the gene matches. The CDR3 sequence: CASGRGVAYNEQFF. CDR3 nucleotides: TGTGCCAGCGGTCGGGGGGTCGCCTACAATGAGCAGTTCTTC.

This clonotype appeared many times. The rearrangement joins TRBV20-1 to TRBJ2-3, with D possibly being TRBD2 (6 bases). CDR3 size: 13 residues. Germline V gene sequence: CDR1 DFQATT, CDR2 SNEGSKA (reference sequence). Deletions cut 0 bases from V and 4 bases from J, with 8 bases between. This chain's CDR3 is CSAREEGSDTQYF. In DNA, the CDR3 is TGCAGTGCTAGAGAGGAGGGTTCAGATACGCAGTATTTT.

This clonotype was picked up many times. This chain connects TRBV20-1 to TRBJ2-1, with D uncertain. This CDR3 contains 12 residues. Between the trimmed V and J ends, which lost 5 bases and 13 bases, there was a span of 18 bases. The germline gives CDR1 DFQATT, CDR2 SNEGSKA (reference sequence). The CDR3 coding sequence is TGCAGTGCTCCCAGGTTTGGCTGGAATCAGTTCTTC. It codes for CSAPRFGWNQFF.

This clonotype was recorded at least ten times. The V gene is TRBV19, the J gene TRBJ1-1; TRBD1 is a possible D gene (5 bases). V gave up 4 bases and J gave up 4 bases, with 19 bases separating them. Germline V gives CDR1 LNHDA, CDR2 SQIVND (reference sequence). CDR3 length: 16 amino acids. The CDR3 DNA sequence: TGTGCCAGTAGTACCCAGGGTTGGAGTACGCTCACTGAAGCTTTCTTT. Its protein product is CASSTQGWSTLTEAFF.

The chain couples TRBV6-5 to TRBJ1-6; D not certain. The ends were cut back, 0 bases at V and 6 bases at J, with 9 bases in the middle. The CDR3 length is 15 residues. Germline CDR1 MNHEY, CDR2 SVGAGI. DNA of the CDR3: TGTGCCAGCAGTTACTCTGGACGTTCTAATTCACCCCTCCACTTT. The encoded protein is CASSYSGRSNSPLHF.

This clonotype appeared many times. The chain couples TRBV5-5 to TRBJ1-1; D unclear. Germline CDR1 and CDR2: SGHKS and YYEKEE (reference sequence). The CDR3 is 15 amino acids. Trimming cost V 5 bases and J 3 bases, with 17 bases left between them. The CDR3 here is CASSSINSEDTEAFF. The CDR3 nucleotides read TGTGCCAGCAGTTCAATCAACTCGGAAGACACTGAAGCTTTCTTT.

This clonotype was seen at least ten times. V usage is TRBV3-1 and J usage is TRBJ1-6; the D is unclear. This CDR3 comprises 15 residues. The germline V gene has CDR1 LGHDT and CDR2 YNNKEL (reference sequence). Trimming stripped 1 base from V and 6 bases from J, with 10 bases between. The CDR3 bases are TGTGCCAGCAGCCAAGGGGTGCTCCTTAATTCACCCCTCCACTTT. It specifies CASSQGVLLNSPLHF.

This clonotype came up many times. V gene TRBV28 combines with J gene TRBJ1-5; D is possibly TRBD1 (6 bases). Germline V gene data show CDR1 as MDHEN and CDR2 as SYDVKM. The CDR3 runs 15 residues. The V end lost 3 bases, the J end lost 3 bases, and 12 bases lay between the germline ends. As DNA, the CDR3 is TGTGCCAGCAGTTTCTCGGGGGCGTACAATCAGCCCCAGCATTTT. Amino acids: CASSFSGAYNQPQHF.

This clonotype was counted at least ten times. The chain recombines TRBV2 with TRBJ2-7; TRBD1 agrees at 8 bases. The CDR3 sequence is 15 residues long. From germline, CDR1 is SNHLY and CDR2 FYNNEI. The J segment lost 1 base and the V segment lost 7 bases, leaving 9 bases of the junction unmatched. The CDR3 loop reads CASTRSGGASYEQYF. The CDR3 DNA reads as TGTGCCAGCACCAGATCAGGGGGCGCGTCCTACGAGCAGTACTTC.

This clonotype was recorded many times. The CDR3 DNA sequence: TGTGCCAGCAGCCAAGCGGGCGGCACCTACAATGAGCAGTTCTTC. Its translation: CASSQAGGTYNEQFF. This chain uses TRBV3-1 with TRBJ2-1, with unresolved D. CDR1 and CDR2 from the germline V gene are LGHDT and YNNKEL (reference sequence). The CDR3 is made up of 15 amino acids. The germline V and J ends were trimmed by 1 base and 2 bases, with 9 bases remaining between them.

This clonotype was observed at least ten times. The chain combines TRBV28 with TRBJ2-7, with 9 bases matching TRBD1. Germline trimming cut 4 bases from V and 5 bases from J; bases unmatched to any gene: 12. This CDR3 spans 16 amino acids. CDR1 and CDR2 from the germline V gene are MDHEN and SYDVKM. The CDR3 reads CASSWDFPGQGNEQYF. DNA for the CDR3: TGTGCCAGCAGTTGGGATTTTCCGGGACAGGGTAACGAGCAGTACTTC. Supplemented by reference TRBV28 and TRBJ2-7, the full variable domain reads DVKVTQSSRYLVKRTGEKVFLECVQDMDHENMFWYRQDPGLGLRLIYFSYDVKMKEKGDIPEGYSVSREKKERFSLILESASTNQTSMYLCASSWDFPGQGNEQYFGPGTRLTVT.

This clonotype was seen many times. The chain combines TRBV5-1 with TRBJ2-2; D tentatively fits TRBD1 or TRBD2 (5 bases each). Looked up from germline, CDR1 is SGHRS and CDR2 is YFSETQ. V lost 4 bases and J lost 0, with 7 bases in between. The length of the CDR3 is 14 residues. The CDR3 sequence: CASSRDPNTGELFF. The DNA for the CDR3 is TGCGCCAGCAGCCGGGACCCGAACACCGGGGAGCTGTTTTTT.

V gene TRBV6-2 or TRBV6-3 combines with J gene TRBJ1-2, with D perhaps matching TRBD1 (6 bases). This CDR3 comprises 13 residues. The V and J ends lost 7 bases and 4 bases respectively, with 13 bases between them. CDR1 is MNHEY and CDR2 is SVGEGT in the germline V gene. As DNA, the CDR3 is TGTGCCAGCACCCCGGACAGATTCTATGGCTACACCTTC. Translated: CASTPDRFYGYTF.

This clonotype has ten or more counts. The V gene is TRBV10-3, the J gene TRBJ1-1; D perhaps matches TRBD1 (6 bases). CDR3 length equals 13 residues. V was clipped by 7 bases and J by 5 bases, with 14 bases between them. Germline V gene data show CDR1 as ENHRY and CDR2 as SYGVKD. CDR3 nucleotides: TGTGCCATCACTGCAGGGGTGGGGACTGAAGCTTTCTTT. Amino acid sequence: CAITAGVGTEAFF.

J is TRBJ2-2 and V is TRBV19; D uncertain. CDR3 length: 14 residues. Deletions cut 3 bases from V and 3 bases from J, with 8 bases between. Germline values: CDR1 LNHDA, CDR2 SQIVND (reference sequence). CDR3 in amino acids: CASSIREHTGELFF. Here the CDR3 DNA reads TGTGCCAGTAGTATCAGAGAACACACCGGGGAGCTGTTTTTT. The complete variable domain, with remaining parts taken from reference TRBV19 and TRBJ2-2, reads DGGITQSPKYLFRKEGQNVTLSCEQNLNHDAMYWYRQDPGQGLRLIYYSQIVNDFQKGDIAEGYSVSREKKESFPLTVTSAQKNPTAFYLCASSIREHTGELFFGEGSRLTVL.

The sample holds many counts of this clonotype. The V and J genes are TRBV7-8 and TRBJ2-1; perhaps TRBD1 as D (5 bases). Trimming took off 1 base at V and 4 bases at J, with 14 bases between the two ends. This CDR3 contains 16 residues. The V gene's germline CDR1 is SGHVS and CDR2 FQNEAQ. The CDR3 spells CASSLVLWQGYNEQFF. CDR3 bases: TGTGCCAGCAGCTTAGTTCTGTGGCAGGGTTACAATGAGCAGTTCTTC.